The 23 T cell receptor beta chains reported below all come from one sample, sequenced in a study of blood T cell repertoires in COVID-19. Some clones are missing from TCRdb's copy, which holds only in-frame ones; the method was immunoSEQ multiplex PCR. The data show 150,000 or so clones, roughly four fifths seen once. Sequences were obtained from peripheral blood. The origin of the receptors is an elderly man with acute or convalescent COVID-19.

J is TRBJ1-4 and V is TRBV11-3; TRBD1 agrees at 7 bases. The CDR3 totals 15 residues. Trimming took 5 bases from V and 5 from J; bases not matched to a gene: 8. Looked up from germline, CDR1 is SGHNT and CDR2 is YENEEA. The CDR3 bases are TGTGCCAGCAGCCGCGGGACAGACCCAAATGAAAAACTGTTTTTT. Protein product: CASSRGTDPNEKLFF. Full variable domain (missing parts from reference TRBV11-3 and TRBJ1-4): EAGVVQSPRYKIIEKKQPVAFWCNPISGHNTLYWYLQNLGQGPELLIRYENEEAVDDSQLPKDRFSAERLKGVDSTLKIQPAELGDSAVYLCASSRGTDPNEKLFFGSGTQLSVL.

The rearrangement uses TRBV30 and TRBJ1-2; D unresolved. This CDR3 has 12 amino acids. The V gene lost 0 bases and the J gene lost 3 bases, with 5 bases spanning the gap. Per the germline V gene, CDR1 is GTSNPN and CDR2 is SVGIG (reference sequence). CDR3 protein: CAWSVQYYGYTF. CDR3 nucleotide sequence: TGTGCCTGGAGTGTACAGTACTATGGCTACACCTTC.

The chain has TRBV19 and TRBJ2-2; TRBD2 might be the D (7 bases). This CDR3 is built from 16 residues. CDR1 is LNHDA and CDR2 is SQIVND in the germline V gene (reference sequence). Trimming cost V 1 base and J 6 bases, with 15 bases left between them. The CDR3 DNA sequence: TGTGCCAGTAGTATAGTGGGCGGGGGCGCGGCCGGGGAGCTGTTTTTT. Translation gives CASSIVGGGAAGELFF.

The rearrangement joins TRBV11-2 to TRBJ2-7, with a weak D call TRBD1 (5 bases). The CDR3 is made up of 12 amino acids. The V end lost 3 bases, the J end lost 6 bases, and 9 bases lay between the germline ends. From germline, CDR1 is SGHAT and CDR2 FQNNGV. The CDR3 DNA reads TGTGCCAGCAGCTTCCGTAGGGGCGAGCAGTACTTC. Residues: CASSFRRGEQYF.

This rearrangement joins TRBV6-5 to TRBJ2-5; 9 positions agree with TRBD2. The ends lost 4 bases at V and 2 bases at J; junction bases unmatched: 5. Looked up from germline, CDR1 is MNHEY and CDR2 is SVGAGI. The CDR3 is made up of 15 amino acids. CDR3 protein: CASSSIAGEQETQYF. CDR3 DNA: TGTGCCAGCAGTTCTATAGCGGGGGAACAAGAGACCCAGTACTTC.

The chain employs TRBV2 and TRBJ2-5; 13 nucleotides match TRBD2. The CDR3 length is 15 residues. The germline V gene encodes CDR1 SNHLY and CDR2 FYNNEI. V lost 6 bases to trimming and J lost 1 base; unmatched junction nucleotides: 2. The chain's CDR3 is CASRRLAGGQETQYF. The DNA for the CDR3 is TGTGCCAGCAGGAGACTAGCGGGGGGCCAAGAGACCCAGTACTTC.

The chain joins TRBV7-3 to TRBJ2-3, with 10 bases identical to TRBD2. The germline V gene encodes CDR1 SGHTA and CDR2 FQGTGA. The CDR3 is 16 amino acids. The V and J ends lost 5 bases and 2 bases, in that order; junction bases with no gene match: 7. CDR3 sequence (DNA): TGTGCCAGCAGCCCGATAGCGGGGGGCGCCACAGATACGCAGTATTTT. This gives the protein CASSPIAGGATDTQYF. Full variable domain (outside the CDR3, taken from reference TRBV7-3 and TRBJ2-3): GAGVSQTPSNKVTEKGKYVELRCDPISGHTALYWYRQSLGQGPEFLIYFQGTGAADDSGLPNDRFFAVRPEGSVSTLKIQRTERGDSAVYLCASSPIAGGATDTQYFGPGTRLTVL.

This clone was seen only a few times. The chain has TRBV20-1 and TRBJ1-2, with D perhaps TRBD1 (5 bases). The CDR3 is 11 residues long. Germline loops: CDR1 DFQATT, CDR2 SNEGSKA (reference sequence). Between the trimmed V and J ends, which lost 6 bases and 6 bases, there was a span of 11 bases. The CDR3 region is CSASGGDGYTF. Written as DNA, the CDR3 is TGCAGTGCAAGTGGGGGGGATGGCTACACCTTC.

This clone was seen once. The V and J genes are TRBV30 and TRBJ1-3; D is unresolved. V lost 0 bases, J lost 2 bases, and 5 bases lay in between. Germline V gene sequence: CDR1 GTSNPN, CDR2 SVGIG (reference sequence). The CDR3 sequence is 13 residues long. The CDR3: CAWSVLTGNTIYF. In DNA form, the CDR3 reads TGTGCCTGGAGTGTACTGACTGGAAACACCATATATTTT.

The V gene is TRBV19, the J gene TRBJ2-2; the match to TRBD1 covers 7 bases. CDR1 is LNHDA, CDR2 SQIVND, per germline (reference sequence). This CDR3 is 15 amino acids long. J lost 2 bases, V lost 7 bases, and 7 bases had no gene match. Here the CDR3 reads CASTMTGSNTGELFF. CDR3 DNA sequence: TGTGCCAGTACAATGACAGGGAGTAACACCGGGGAGCTGTTTTTT.

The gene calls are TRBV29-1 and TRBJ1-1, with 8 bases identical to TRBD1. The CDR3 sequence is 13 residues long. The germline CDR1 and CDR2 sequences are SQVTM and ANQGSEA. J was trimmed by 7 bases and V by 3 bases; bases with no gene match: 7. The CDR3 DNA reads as TGCAGCGTTGAGGGCAGGACAGGGAATGAAGCTTTCTTT. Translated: CSVEGRTGNEAFF.

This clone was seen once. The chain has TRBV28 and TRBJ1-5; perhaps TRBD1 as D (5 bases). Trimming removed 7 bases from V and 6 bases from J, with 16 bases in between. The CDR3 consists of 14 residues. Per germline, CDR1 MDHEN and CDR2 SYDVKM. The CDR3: CASTPAGGGQPQHF. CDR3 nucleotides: TGTGCCAGCACCCCGGCGGGGGGGGGTCAGCCCCAGCATTTT.

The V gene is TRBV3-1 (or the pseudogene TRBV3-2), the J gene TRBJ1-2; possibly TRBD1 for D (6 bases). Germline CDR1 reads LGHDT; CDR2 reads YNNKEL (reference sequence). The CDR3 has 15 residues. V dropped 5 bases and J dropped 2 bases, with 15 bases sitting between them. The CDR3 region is CASSARDTSNYGYTF. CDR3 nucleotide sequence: TGTGCCAGCAGCGCCCGGGACACGTCGAACTATGGCTACACCTTC.

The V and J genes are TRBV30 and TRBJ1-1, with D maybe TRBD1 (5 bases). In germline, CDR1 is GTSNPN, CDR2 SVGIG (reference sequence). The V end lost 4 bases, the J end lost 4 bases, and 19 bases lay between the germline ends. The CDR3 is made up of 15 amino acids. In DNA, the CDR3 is TGTGCCTGGATGAGTCAGTTCGCTGGGGCCACTGAAGCTTTCTTT. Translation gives CAWMSQFAGATEAFF.

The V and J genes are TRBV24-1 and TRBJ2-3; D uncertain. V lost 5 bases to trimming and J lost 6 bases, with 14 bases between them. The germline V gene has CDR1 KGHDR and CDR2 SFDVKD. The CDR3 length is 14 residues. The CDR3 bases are TGTGCCACCAGTGCCCCCGGTCCCGCCGATACGCAGTATTTT. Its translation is CATSAPGPADTQYF.

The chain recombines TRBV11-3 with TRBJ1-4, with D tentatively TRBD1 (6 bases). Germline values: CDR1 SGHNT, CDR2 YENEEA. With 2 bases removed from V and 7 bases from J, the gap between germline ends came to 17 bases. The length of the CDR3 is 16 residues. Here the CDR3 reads CASSLKVRGHSEKLFF. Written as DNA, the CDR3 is TGTGCCAGCAGCTTAAAGGTGAGGGGACACTCTGAAAAACTGTTTTTT.

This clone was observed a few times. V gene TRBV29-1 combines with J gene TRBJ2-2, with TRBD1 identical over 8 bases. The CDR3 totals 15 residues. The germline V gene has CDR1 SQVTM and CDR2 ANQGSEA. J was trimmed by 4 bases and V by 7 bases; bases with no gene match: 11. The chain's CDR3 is CSAEAGTGGTGELFF. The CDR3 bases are TGCAGCGCCGAGGCCGGGACAGGTGGCACCGGGGAGCTGTTTTTT.

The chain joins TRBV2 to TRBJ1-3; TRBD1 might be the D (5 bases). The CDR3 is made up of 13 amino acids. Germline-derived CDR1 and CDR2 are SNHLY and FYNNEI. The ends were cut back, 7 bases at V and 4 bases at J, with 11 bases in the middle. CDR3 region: CASTPGIGNTIYF. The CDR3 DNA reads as TGTGCCAGCACCCCAGGGATCGGAAACACCATATATTTT.

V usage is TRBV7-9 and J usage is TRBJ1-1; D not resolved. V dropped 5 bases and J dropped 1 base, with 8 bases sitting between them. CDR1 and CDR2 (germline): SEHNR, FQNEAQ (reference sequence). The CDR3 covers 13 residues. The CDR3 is CASSPHSNTEAFF. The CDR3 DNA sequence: TGTGCCAGCAGCCCCCACTCGAACACTGAAGCTTTCTTT.

The CDR3 nucleotides are TGTGCCAGCAGCATCCGGAGCCTCTCCTACAATGAGCAGTTCTTC. Protein product: CASSIRSLSYNEQFF. J is TRBJ2-1 and V is TRBV5-6; D is unclear. CDR1 and CDR2 (germline): SGHDT, YYEEEE. The V end lost 4 bases, the J end lost 0 bases, and 11 bases lay between the germline ends. The CDR3 runs 15 residues.

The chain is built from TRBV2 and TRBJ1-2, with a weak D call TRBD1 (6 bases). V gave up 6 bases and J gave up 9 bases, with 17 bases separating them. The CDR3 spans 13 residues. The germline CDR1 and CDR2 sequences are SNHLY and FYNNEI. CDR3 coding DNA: TGTGCCAGCAGATTACAGGGTCAATCCCGCTACACCTTC. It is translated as CASRLQGQSRYTF.

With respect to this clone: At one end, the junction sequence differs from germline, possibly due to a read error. The CDR3 here is CASSPDRAPEKLFF. The CDR3 DNA follows: TGTGCTAGCAGCCCGGACAGGGCACCTGAAAAACTGTTTTTT. V usage is TRBV7-7 and J usage is TRBJ1-4; 8 bases fit TRBD1. Germline assignment: CDR1 SSHAT and CDR2 FNYEAQ (reference sequence). The CDR3 has 14 amino acids.

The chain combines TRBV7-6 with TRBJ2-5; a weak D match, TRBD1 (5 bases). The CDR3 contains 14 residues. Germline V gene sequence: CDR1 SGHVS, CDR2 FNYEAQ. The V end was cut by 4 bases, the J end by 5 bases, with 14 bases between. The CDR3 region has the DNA TGTGCCAGCAGCTCCCTCAGGGTGTTGGAGACCCAGTACTTC. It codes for CASSSLRVLETQYF.